What follows are 31 T cell receptor beta chains derived from one specimen sequenced in a study of T cell responses to AZD1222 COVID-19 vaccine. Sequencing used immunoSEQ multiplex PCR; TCRdb keeps in-frame clones, though not all of them. The sample has about 130,000 clones; nearly 95% are singletons. The specimen was peripheral blood, collected on day 0 of AZD1222 vaccination. These receptors originate from an adult in good health.

The chain has TRBV30 and TRBJ2-7; D remains unclear. V was clipped by 0 bases and J by 3 bases, with 6 bases between them. The CDR3 is 12 amino acids. Germline CDR1 and CDR2: GTSNPN and SVGIG (reference sequence). The CDR3 region has the DNA TGTGCCTGGAGTGTATTCAACTACGAGCAGTACTTC. Protein sequence: CAWSVFNYEQYF.

The genes are TRBV7-2 and TRBJ1-6; 7 bases line up with TRBD1. V shed 5 bases and J 7 bases; nucleotides not matched to a gene: 14. Germline V gene data show CDR1 as SGHTA and CDR2 as FQGNSA. CDR3 length equals 17 residues. CDR3 loop: CASSHYGTVEKNSPLHF. CDR3 DNA: TGTGCCAGCAGCCACTATGGGACAGTCGAAAAGAATTCACCCCTCCACTTT.

The rearrangement joins TRBV11-3 to TRBJ2-2, with D perhaps matching TRBD1 (6 bases). Germline V lookup: CDR1 SGHNT, CDR2 YENEEA. Trimming cost V 5 bases and J 6 bases, with 10 bases left between them. The CDR3 is 13 amino acids. CDR3 amino acids: CASSPRGSGELFF. The CDR3 coding sequence is TGTGCCAGCAGCCCTAGGGGGTCCGGGGAGCTGTTTTTT.

This clone showed up just once. At one boundary the junction diverges from the germline segment, which might be a read error. V and J are TRBV7-7 and TRBJ2-7; D gene uncertain. The CDR3 sequence is 15 residues long. Germline-derived CDR1 and CDR2 are SSHAT and FNYEAQ (reference sequence). This CDR3 is CASSLGSGPAYEQYF. Here the CDR3 DNA reads TGTGCTAGCAGCTTAGGGTCCGGGCCAGCATACGAGCAGTACTTC.

V gene TRBV5-3 combines with J gene TRBJ1-3; possibly TRBD1 for D (6 bases). Being an ORF, TRBV5-3 has a function that is uncertain. The germline V and J ends were trimmed by 2 bases and 4 bases, with 16 bases remaining between them. The CDR3 is 16 residues long. The CDR3 region is CARSFGRGRRGNTIYF. The CDR3 nucleotides are TGTGCCAGAAGCTTCGGACGGGGGCGTAGAGGAAACACCATATATTTT.

The chain has TRBV28 and TRBJ2-1; D is ambiguous. Trimming took off 6 bases at V and 8 bases at J, with 11 bases between the two ends. The CDR3 totals 12 residues. CDR1 is MDHEN and CDR2 is SYDVKM in the germline V gene. The CDR3 spells CASSPSEDEQFF. The CDR3 DNA is TGTGCCAGCAGCCCGAGCGAAGATGAGCAGTTCTTC.

The chain joins TRBV27 to TRBJ1-1, with D possibly matching TRBD1 (5 bases). The CDR3 has 13 residues. The V gene's germline CDR1 is MNHEY and CDR2 SMNVEV (reference sequence). The V and J ends lost 7 bases and 4 bases respectively, with 13 bases between them. The CDR3 loop is CASTTWGFTEAFF. The CDR3 DNA reads as TGTGCCAGCACCACCTGGGGCTTCACTGAAGCTTTCTTT.

This chain uses TRBV5-4 with TRBJ2-1, with 7 bases fitting TRBD1. The CDR3 consists of 16 residues. V trimming: 4 bases; J trimming: 8 bases; junction bases outside the gene matches: 15. Germline values: CDR1 SGHNT, CDR2 YYREEE (reference sequence). The CDR3 DNA sequence: TGTGCCAGCAGCCCCTCCGGGACAGCCTTGAGGGATGAGCAGTTCTTC. Translation gives CASSPSGTALRDEQFF.

The chain carries TRBV19 and TRBJ1-1; no clear D. Deletions cut 0 bases from V and 0 bases from J, with 11 bases between. The CDR3 runs to 16 residues. Per germline, CDR1 LNHDA and CDR2 SQIVND (reference sequence). This CDR3 is CASSIEVQDMNTEAFF. DNA of the CDR3: TGTGCCAGTAGTATAGAGGTTCAAGATATGAACACTGAAGCTTTCTTT.

This clone was counted between two and nine times. The chain combines TRBV6-5 with TRBJ2-3, with D unresolved. There are 13 residues in the CDR3. The ends were cut back, 8 bases at V and 2 bases at J, with 11 bases in the middle. The germline gives CDR1 MNHEY, CDR2 SVGAGI. The CDR3 sequence is CASSQKDTDTQYF. The CDR3 coding sequence is TGTGCCAGCTCCCAAAAGGACACAGATACGCAGTATTTT.

The CDR3 bases are TGTGCCAGCAGCTTAGGTACTCATAATTCACCCCTCCACTTT. As protein: CASSLGTHNSPLHF. This sequence joins TRBV5-4 and TRBJ1-6; D remains unclear. V was clipped by 2 bases and J by 5 bases, with 8 bases between them. Per the germline V gene, CDR1 is SGHNT and CDR2 is YYREEE (reference sequence). The CDR3 extends over 14 amino acids.

This chain links TRBV30 with TRBJ1-5; a weak D match, TRBD1 (5 bases). Trimming removed 2 bases from V and 2 bases from J, with 10 bases in between. Germline values: CDR1 GTSNPN, CDR2 SVGIG (reference sequence). This CDR3 spans 14 amino acids. The CDR3 DNA sequence: TGTGCCTGGAGTCGGGGGGGAGGCAATCAGCCCCAGCATTTT. Translation: CAWSRGGGNQPQHF.

V usage is TRBV19 and J usage is TRBJ1-4; D is unclear. Trimming left V 10 bases short and J 0 bases short, with 18 bases between. CDR1 and CDR2 from the germline V gene are LNHDA and SQIVND (reference sequence). CDR3 length: 16 amino acids. This chain's CDR3 is CATASRPTATNEKLFF. Written as DNA, the CDR3 is TGTGCCACAGCGTCCCGGCCCACTGCAACTAATGAAAAACTGTTTTTT.

This clone was observed once. This specimen includes other DNA sequences encoding the same CDR3. This chain joins TRBV4-1 and TRBJ1-2; D remains ambiguous. The V end was cut by 0 bases, the J end by 4 bases, with 6 bases between. The CDR3 extends over 13 amino acids. The V gene's germline CDR1 is MGHRA and CDR2 YSYEKL. The CDR3 DNA reads TGCGCCAGCAGCCAAGACGGCGGCTATGGCTACACCTTC. Translation gives CASSQDGGYGYTF.

The sample holds a few counts of this clone. The rearrangement joins TRBV7-2 to TRBJ2-5; TRBD2 is a possible D gene (6 bases). The CDR3 length is 13 residues. Germline V gene sequence: CDR1 SGHTA, CDR2 FQGNSA. V was cut by 5 bases and J by 4 bases, with 11 bases left in between. CDR3 residues: CASSRTGGETQYF. CDR3 bases: TGTGCCAGCAGCAGGACCGGGGGAGAGACCCAGTACTTC.

The V and J genes are TRBV19 and TRBJ1-5, with D possibly matching TRBD1 (5 bases). The germline V and J ends were trimmed by 7 bases and 0 bases, with 22 bases remaining between them. CDR1 and CDR2 (germline): LNHDA, SQIVND (reference sequence). The CDR3 is 18 residues long. The CDR3 DNA follows: TGTGCCAGTACCGAGATTTCTCGTGAGGGGTATAGCAATCAGCCCCAGCATTTT. Encoded protein: CASTEISREGYSNQPQHF.

This chain links TRBV18 with TRBJ2-1; TRBD2 aligns across 11 bases. The CDR3 runs to 18 residues. V lost 5 bases and J lost 5; bases outside the gene matches: 14. Germline CDR1 is KGHSH and CDR2 is LQKENI. The CDR3 reads CASSRTEGTSGLNNEQFF. The CDR3 DNA reads TGTGCCAGCTCAAGGACAGAGGGGACTAGCGGCCTAAACAATGAGCAGTTCTTC.

The gene calls are TRBV4-1 and TRBJ2-3, with 7 positions matching TRBD2. The CDR3 runs 18 residues. Germline V lookup: CDR1 MGHRA, CDR2 YSYEKL. V trimming: 4 bases; J trimming: 2 bases; junction bases outside the gene matches: 15. CDR3: CASSPVPGGITNTDTQYF. CDR3 DNA sequence: TGCGCCAGCAGCCCCGTTCCGGGAGGTATAACCAACACAGATACGCAGTATTTT.

The chain carries TRBV12-3 or TRBV12-4 and TRBJ1-2, with D unresolved. The CDR3 has 13 amino acids. Trimming took off 0 bases at V and 4 bases at J, with 6 bases between the two ends. This CDR3 reads CASSLAVGYGYTF. CDR3 sequence (DNA): TGTGCCAGCAGTTTAGCGGTGGGCTATGGCTACACCTTC.

This clone was seen a few times. The chain couples TRBV10-2 to TRBJ2-2; D gene ambiguous. This CDR3 has 11 residues. The germline CDR1 and CDR2 sequences are WSHSY and SAAADI. Trimming stripped 6 bases from V and 5 bases from J, with 4 bases between. The CDR3 loop reads CASRGTGELFF. The CDR3, as DNA: TGCGCCAGCAGAGGTACCGGGGAGCTGTTTTTT.

The CDR3 bases are TGTGCCAGCAGTGAGCGAACAGGGGGCCGGTCCTACGAGCAGTACTTC. Its translation is CASSERTGGRSYEQYF. The chain links TRBV6-1 to TRBJ2-7, with 9 positions matching TRBD1. Trimming removed 3 bases from V and 1 base from J; junction bases left unmatched: 7. The germline gives CDR1 MNHNS, CDR2 SASEGT. The CDR3 covers 16 residues.

V usage is TRBV7-9 and J usage is TRBJ1-1; D gene uncertain. The CDR3 loop spans 13 amino acids. The V gene's germline CDR1 is SEHNR and CDR2 FQNEAQ (reference sequence). V lost 2 bases and J lost 2, with 6 bases in between. The CDR3 DNA follows: TGTGCCAGCAGCTTACTGACAAACACTGAAGCTTTCTTT. Translation: CASSLLTNTEAFF.

The chain recombines TRBV6-2 or TRBV6-3 with TRBJ2-5; 9 nucleotides line up with TRBD2. This CDR3 has 17 residues. Germline CDR1 is MNHEY and CDR2 is SVGEGT. Germline trimming cut 0 bases from V and 5 bases from J; bases unmatched to any gene: 10. The CDR3 reads CASSYSRVAGDYETQYF. The DNA for the CDR3 is TGTGCCAGCAGTTACTCCAGGGTAGCGGGAGACTACGAGACCCAGTACTTC.

The J gene is TRBJ1-1, the V gene TRBV19, with 7 positions matching TRBD1. Per germline, CDR1 LNHDA and CDR2 SQIVND (reference sequence). The CDR3 totals 15 residues. V was pared by 3 bases and J by 11 bases, with 15 bases of the junction left unmatched. CDR3: CASSIRGQAVLGAFF. The CDR3 region has the DNA TGTGCCAGTAGTATCAGAGGACAGGCGGTTTTGGGGGCTTTCTTT. The complete variable domain, with remaining parts taken from reference TRBV19 and TRBJ1-1, reads DGGITQSPKYLFRKEGQNVTLSCEQNLNHDAMYWYRQDPGQGLRLIYYSQIVNDFQKGDIAEGYSVSREKKESFPLTVTSAQKNPTAFYLCASSIRGQAVLGAFFGQGTRLTVV.

The chain employs TRBV12-3 or TRBV12-4 and TRBJ2-1; the D call may be TRBD1 or TRBD2 (6 bases each). V lost 4 bases to trimming and J lost 8 bases, with 12 bases between them. This CDR3 contains 13 residues. This chain's CDR3 is CASSSPGGHEQFF. The CDR3 bases are TGTGCCAGCAGTTCCCCCGGGGGCCATGAGCAGTTCTTC.

The rearrangement joins TRBV7-2 to TRBJ2-7; D is unresolved. CDR3 length equals 14 residues. Germline lookup yields CDR1 SGHTA and CDR2 FQGNSA. V lost 2 bases to trimming and J lost 3 bases, with 11 bases between them. CDR3 DNA sequence: TGTGCCAGCAGCTTATTAGGGCTAAGCTACGAGCAGTACTTC. Its protein product is CASSLLGLSYEQYF. Full variable domain (missing parts from reference TRBV7-2 and TRBJ2-7): GAGVSQSPSNKVTEKGKDVELRCDPISGHTALYWYRQSLGQGLEFLIYFQGNSAPDKSGLPSDRFSAERTGGSVSTLTIQRTQQEDSAVYLCASSLLGLSYEQYFGPGTRLTVT.

V usage is TRBV12-3 or TRBV12-4 and J usage is TRBJ1-4; perhaps TRBD1 as D (5 bases). The ends were cut back, 1 base at V and 8 bases at J, with 8 bases in the middle. CDR3 size: 13 residues. CDR3 in amino acids: CASSLGGGEKLFF. DNA of the CDR3: TGTGCCAGCAGTTTAGGGGGGGGAGAAAAACTGTTTTTT.

The V call is TRBV30, the J call TRBJ2-3; the match to TRBD1 covers 8 bases. This CDR3 is built from 15 residues. Trimming at V came to 8 bases and at J to 2 bases, leaving 12 bases not matched to a gene. Germline CDR1 GTSNPN, CDR2 SVGIG (reference sequence). CDR3 coding DNA: TGTGCCGCGACAAAGAGGGACAGGAACACAGATACGCAGTATTTT. Amino acids: CAATKRDRNTDTQYF.

This chain connects TRBV21-1 to TRBJ1-2. TRBV21-1 is an annotated pseudogene. The CDR3 is 11 amino acids. CDR3 region: CASSKALGYTF. CDR3 sequence (DNA): TGTGCCAGCAGTAAGGCCCTGGGCTACACCTTC.

The chain is built from TRBV30 and TRBJ1-1; no clear D. Germline V gene sequence: CDR1 GTSNPN, CDR2 SVGIG (reference sequence). The V end lost 4 bases, the J end lost 0 bases, and 6 bases lay between the germline ends. CDR3 length: 12 amino acids. This CDR3 reads CAWKRVNTEAFF. The CDR3, as DNA: TGTGCCTGGAAAAGGGTGAACACTGAAGCTTTCTTT.

J is TRBJ1-1 and V is TRBV20-1, with D unresolved. The CDR3 is 14 residues long. V was cut by 3 bases and J by 0 bases, with 11 bases left in between. Germline V lookup: CDR1 DFQATT, CDR2 SNEGSKA (reference sequence). The CDR3 DNA reads TGCAGTGCTAGTCCCAGACGCTTGAACACTGAAGCTTTCTTT. Protein product: CSASPRRLNTEAFF.